Only one count was recorded for the clone carrying this TCR beta chain. Its antigen is unidentified. The germline V gene encodes CDR1 MNHNS and CDR2 SASEGT. The CDR3 sequence is 17 residues long. V was pared by 3 bases and J by 1 base, with 7 bases of the junction left unmatched. The record originates from a study of cytomegalovirus exposure and HLA in healthy donors. In the PCR, 60 Vbeta and 13 Jbeta primers were used. Using immunoSEQ multiplex PCR, the repertoire was profiled, and TCRdb retains in-frame clones only, with some absent. The table has around 120,000 clones, approximately 85% seen once. Overall study findings and caveats: It is likely that the observed cluster of highly shared sequence variants was a sequencing artifact.

The receptor's source is a male donor in good health and CMV-seropositive. Specimen: PBMCs. The gene calls are TRBV6-1 and TRBJ1-5; 9 nucleotides line up with TRBD1. Written as DNA, the CDR3 is TGTGCCAGCAGTGACCGACAGGGGGGATTGAGCAATCAGCCCCAGCATTTT. Translating it yields CASSDRQGGLSNQPQHF.